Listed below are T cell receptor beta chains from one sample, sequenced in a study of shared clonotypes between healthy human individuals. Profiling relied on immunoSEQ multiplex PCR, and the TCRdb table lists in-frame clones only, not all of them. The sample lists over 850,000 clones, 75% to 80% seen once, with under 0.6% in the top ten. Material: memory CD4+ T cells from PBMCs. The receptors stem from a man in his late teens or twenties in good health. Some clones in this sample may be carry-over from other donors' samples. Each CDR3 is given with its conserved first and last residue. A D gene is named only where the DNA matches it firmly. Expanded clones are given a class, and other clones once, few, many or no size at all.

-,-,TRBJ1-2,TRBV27,TGTGCCAGCAGTCCTCGTGGGGGCGGCTACACCTTC,CASSPRGGGYTF
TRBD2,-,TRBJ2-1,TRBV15,TGTGCCACCAGCAGTAGGCCGGTGGGGACTAGCGGTTACAATGAGCAGTTCTTC,CATSSRPVGTSGYNEQFF
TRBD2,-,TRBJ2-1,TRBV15,TGTGCCACCAGCAGAAGACTAGCGGGAGTATTTGAGCAGTTCTTC,CATSRRLAGVFEQFF
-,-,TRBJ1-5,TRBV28,TGTGCCAGCACGACCCTCCAGGGCTATCAGCCCCAGCATTTT,CASTTLQGYQPQHF
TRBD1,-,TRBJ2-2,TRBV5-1,TGCGCCAGCAGGAAACAGGGGGCGACCGGGGAGCTGTTTTTT,CASRKQGATGELFF
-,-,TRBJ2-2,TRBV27,TGTGCCAGCACCCCCTCGCGGGCGGGCACCGGGGAGCTGTTTTTT,CASTPSRAGTGELFF
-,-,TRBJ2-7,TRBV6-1,TGTGCCTCAAAAGGGTGGGGTCCATCCTACGAGCAGTACTTC,CASKGWGPSYEQYF
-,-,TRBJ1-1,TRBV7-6,TGTGCCAGCAGCTTCTCCAGGGCAAACACTGAAGCTTTCTTT,CASSFSRANTEAFF
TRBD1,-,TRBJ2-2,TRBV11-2,TGTGCCAGCAGCCCCTTTTTCGGACAGGCCTCGAACACCGGGGAGCTGTTTTTT,CASSPFFGQASNTGELFF
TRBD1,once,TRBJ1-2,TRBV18,TGTGCCAGCTCACCACCGGAGACAGGGACACGCTACACCTTC,CASSPPETGTRYTF
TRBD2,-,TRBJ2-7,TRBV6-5,TGTGCCAGCAGTTACAGCGGGAGCTCCGAATACGAGCAGTACTTC,CASSYSGSSEYEQYF
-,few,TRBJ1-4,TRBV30,TGTGCCTGGAGAGTTCCGGGACACCCGGCGGAAAAACTGTTTTTT,CAWRVPGHPAEKLFF
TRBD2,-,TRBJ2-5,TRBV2,TGTGCCAGCAGTTGGAGCGGGGGCGGGGAGACCCAGTACTTC,CASSWSGGGETQYF
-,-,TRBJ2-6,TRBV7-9,TGTGCCAGCAGCCTCCTCTTTACAGGGTCTGGGGCCAACGTCCTGACTTTC,CASSLLFTGSGANVLTF
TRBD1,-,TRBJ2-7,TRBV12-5,TGTGCTAGTGGTTTGGGGACAGGGCCTCGCTACGAGCAGTACTTC,CASGLGTGPRYEQYF
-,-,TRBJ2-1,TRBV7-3,TGTGCCAGCAGCTTAACGGGCGGACAAGGGCAATACAATGAGCAGTTCTTC,CASSLTGGQGQYNEQFF
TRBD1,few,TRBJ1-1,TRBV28,TGTGCCAGCACCCGGACAGGGAAAGGAGCTGAAGCTTTCTTT,CASTRTGKGAEAFF
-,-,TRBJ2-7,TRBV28,TGTGCCAGCAGATCAGGGGTATCGGGGGAGCAGTACTTC,CASRSGVSGEQYF
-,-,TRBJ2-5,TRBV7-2,TGTGCCAGCAGCTCCTCTTCCATGTACCAAGAGACCCAGTACTTC,CASSSSSMYQETQYF
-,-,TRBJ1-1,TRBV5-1,TGCGCCAGCAGCAGGGAATACATGAACACTGAAGCTTTCTTT,CASSREYMNTEAFF
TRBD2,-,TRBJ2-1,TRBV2,TGTGCCAGCAGGGTCCTAAGCGGGAGTTCGGATGAGCAGTTCTTC,CASRVLSGSSDEQFF
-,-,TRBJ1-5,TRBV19,TGTGCCAGTACTTGGGGTTACAATCAGCCCCAGCATTTT,CASTWGYNQPQHF
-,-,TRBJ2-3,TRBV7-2,TGTGCCAGCAGCTCCCCTACAGATACGCAGTATTTT,CASSSPTDTQYF
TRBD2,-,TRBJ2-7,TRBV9,TGTGCCAGCAGCGTAGTGCCAGCGGGGGAGCAGTACTTC,CASSVVPAGEQYF
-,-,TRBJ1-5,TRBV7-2,TGTGCCAGCAGCCAGGGAAGCAATCAGCCCCAGCATTTT,CASSQGSNQPQHF
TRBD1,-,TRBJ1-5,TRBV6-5,TGTGCCAGCAGTTACACCACAGGGGGAGGTCAGCCCCAGCATTTT,CASSYTTGGGQPQHF
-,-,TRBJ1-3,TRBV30,TGTGCCTGGAGCCCCGCTGGAAACACCATATATTTT,CAWSPAGNTIYF
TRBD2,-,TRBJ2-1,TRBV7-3,TGTGCCAGCAGCTTCCTCGGGCCCAGGGAGGGTGAGCAGTTCTTC,CASSFLGPREGEQFF
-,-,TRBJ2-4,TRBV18,TGTGCCAGCTCACCCGACCGGGACTGGACCAAAAACATTCAGTACTTC,CASSPDRDWTKNIQYF
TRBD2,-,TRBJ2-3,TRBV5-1,TGCGCCAGCAGCGCCCCCGGACTAGCGAACAGCGATACGCAGTATTTT,CASSAPGLANSDTQYF
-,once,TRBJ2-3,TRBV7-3,TGTGCCAGCAGCTTGACCCCTGGGACAGATACGCAGTATTTT,CASSLTPGTDTQYF
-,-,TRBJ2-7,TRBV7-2,TGTGCCAGCAGCTCTAACTACGAGCAGTACTTC,CASSSNYEQYF
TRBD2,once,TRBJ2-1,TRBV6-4,TGTGCCAGCAGTTTAGCTAGCGGGAGGACTTCCTACAATGAGCAGTTCTTC,CASSLASGRTSYNEQFF
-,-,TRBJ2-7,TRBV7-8,TGTGCCAGCAGCTTAGGAAGACTAGGGGGGGACGAGCAGTACTTC,CASSLGRLGGDEQYF
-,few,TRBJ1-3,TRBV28,TGTGCCAGCAGTTTTATCGGCGGGTCCTCTGGAAACACCATATATTTT,CASSFIGGSSGNTIYF
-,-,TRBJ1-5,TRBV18,TGTGCCAGCTCCCAATCACTAGATCAGCCCCAGCATTTT,CASSQSLDQPQHF
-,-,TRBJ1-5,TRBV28,TGTGCCAGCAGCCTTAATCAGCCCCAGCATTTT,CASSLNQPQHF
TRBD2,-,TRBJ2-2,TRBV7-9,TGTGCCAGCAGCCCCCCGTGGCGGGAGAGTCCGGCCGGGGAGCTGTTTTTT,CASSPPWRESPAGELFF
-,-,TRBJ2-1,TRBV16,TGTGCCAGCAGCCGTACGACTAGCAATGAGCAGTTCTTC,CASSRTTSNEQFF
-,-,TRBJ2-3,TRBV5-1,TGCGCCAGCAGCTTCTCGCCAGCGGACATCAGCACAGATACGCAGTATTTT,CASSFSPADISTDTQYF
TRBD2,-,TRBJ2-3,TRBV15,TGTGCCACCAGCAGAGATAATCCGGCTAGCGGATACACAGATACGCAGTATTTT,CATSRDNPASGYTDTQYF
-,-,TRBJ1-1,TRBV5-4,TGTGCCAGCAGCCAAGCCGCAGGGGCCGTGAACACTGAAGCTTTCTTT,CASSQAAGAVNTEAFF
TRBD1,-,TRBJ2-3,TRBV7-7,TGTGCCAGCAGCCTAGGACAGGGAACAGATACGCAGTATTTT,CASSLGQGTDTQYF
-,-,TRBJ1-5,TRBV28,TGTGCCAGCACCTCCGGACCTTCACGCAAGCCCCAGCATTTT,CASTSGPSRKPQHF
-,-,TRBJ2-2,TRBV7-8,TGTGCCAGCAGCCCTAGACAGGATCAGAGCACCGGGGAGCTGTTTTTT,CASSPRQDQSTGELFF
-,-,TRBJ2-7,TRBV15,TGTGCCAAGGACGAGCAGTACTTC,CAKDEQYF
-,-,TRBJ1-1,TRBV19,TGTGCCAGCCGTCTTGGAGGAAGGAACACTGAAGCTTTCTTT,CASRLGGRNTEAFF
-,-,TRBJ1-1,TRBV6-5,TGTGCCAGCAGTTACAAGTGGGGTGGCGAAGCTTTCTTT,CASSYKWGGEAFF
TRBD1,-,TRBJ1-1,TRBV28,TGTGCCAGCAGTTTAGGACAGGGGGCCACTGAAGCTTTCTTT,CASSLGQGATEAFF
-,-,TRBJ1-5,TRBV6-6,TGTGCCAGCAGTTACGACGCGGGAAGCAATCAGCCCCAGCATTTT,CASSYDAGSNQPQHF
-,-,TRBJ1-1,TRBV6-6,TGTGCCAGCAGCCTCGCCCGTGTCAGACAGAACACTGAAGCTTTCTTT,CASSLARVRQNTEAFF
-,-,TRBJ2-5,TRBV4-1,TGCGCCAGCAGCCAAGGGCAGGGTCGTCCACGCGTCCAAGAGACCCAGTACTTC,CASSQGQGRPRVQETQYF
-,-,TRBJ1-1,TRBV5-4,TGTGCCAGCAGCCCCCCGGGGACACGGGGTGGCACTGAAGCTTTCTTT,CASSPPGTRGGTEAFF
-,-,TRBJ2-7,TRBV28,TGTGCCAGCAGCCGAGGCAGACTCGGCTCCTACGAGCAGTACTTC,CASSRGRLGSYEQYF
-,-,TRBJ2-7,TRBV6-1,TGTGCCAGCGAACAGGGTCCCTACGAGCAGTACTTC,CASEQGPYEQYF
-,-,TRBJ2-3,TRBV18,TGTGCCAGCTCACCGGGTGGATTTAGTGCAGATACGCAGTATTTT,CASSPGGFSADTQYF
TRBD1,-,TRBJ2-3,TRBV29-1,TGCAGCGTTGATTGGAATAGAAGGGGGCGAGGAGATACGCAGTATTTT,CSVDWNRRGRGDTQYF
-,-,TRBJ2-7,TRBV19,TGTGCCAGTAGTACCCAGTCAGCCCCTTCCTACGAGCAGTACTTC,CASSTQSAPSYEQYF
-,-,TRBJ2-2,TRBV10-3,TGTGCCATTCGGTTTGCGAACACCGGGGAGCTGTTTTTT,CAIRFANTGELFF
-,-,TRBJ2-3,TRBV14,TGTGCCAGCAGCCAAGATGGGGTCCATACGCAGTATTTT,CASSQDGVHTQYF